The 30 T cell receptor beta chains listed next were all sequenced from one sample in a study of identical twins. From the 5' RACE reads, TCRdb called clonotypes with MiXCR, one entry per CDR3 protein. The table has 300,000 to 400,000 distinct CDR3 sequences, 12% seen once. The same data also went into a second study, on yellow fever vaccine responses in identical twins.

The sequenced sample consisted of CD8+ T cells sorted from blood. The receptors shown here come from a woman aged 18-35 years in good health.

This clonotype was detected only a few times. The chain carries TRBV11-2 and TRBJ2-1; D could derive from TRBD1 or TRBD2 (5 bases each). Trimming left V 4 bases short and J 6 bases short, with 10 bases between. Germline-derived CDR1 and CDR2 are SGHAT and FQNNGV. The CDR3 sequence is 13 residues long. As DNA, the CDR3 is TGTGCCAGCAGCTCGGGACCGGGCAATGAGCAGTTCTTC. Amino acid sequence: CASSSGPGNEQFF.

This clonotype was seen a handful of times. The CDR3 DNA sequence: TGTGCCAGCAGAAATCTCGGACAGGGTGAAGACGAGCAGTACTTC. It translates to CASRNLGQGEDEQYF. V usage is TRBV7-9 and J usage is TRBJ2-7; 8 bases map to TRBD1. The CDR3 is 15 amino acids. Germline loops: CDR1 SEHNR, CDR2 FQNEAQ (reference sequence). The ends lost 6 bases at V and 5 bases at J; junction bases unmatched: 12.

This clonotype was counted at least ten times. The chain carries TRBV12-3 or TRBV12-4 and TRBJ1-1, with D perhaps TRBD1 (6 bases). The CDR3 covers 14 residues. Trimming pared 1 base from V and 6 bases from J, leaving 12 bases between. The DNA for the CDR3 is TGTGCCAGCAGTTTAGACAGGGTCTTTCCTGAAGCTTTCTTT. The encoded protein is CASSLDRVFPEAFF.

This clonotype was seen only a few times. CDR3 region: CASSPRQTYNEQFF. The CDR3 bases are TGCGCCAGCAGCCCGAGACAGACATACAATGAGCAGTTCTTC. The chain uses TRBV4-1 and TRBJ2-1, with D maybe TRBD1 (5 bases). From germline, CDR1 is MGHRA and CDR2 YSYEKL. The V end lost 4 bases, the J end lost 4 bases, and 11 bases lay between the germline ends. The CDR3 consists of 14 residues.

This clonotype was recorded a few times. This rearrangement joins TRBV28 to TRBJ2-7; D unresolved. Germline CDR1 reads MDHEN; CDR2 reads SYDVKM. The V gene lost 3 bases and the J gene lost 4 bases, with 13 bases spanning the gap. The CDR3 totals 14 residues. CDR3 residues: CASSFGSADYEQYF. The CDR3, as DNA: TGTGCCAGCAGTTTCGGTTCCGCCGATTACGAGCAGTACTTC.

This clonotype was picked up many times. This sequence joins TRBV9 and TRBJ1-1, with no clear D. Trimming shortened V by 2 bases and J by 5 bases, and 13 bases separated the two germline ends. The CDR3 extends over 14 amino acids. Germline V gene sequence: CDR1 SGDLS, CDR2 YYNGEE. The CDR3 sequence is CASSVLEGGTEAFF. DNA for the CDR3: TGTGCCAGCAGCGTTCTTGAGGGAGGGACTGAAGCTTTCTTT.

This chain connects TRBV6-1 to TRBJ2-7; D may correspond to TRBD1 or TRBD2 (5 bases each). V was pared by 7 bases and J by 4 bases, with 20 bases between. CDR1 and CDR2 (germline): MNHNS, SASEGT. CDR3 length: 15 residues. DNA of the CDR3: TGTGCCAGCATGAAGGGTTGGGACGGACTTTACGAGCAGTACTTC. Protein: CASMKGWDGLYEQYF.

The chain uses TRBV20-1 and TRBJ2-3; TRBD2 matches at 14 bases. The CDR3 has 18 residues. Germline V gene data show CDR1 as DFQATT and CDR2 as SNEGSKA (reference sequence). V trimming: 5 bases; J trimming: 0 bases; junction bases outside the gene matches: 10. CDR3 sequence: CSAPGTSGSWGSTDTQYF. CDR3 bases: TGCAGTGCTCCCGGGACTAGCGGGAGCTGGGGAAGCACAGATACGCAGTATTTT.

V is TRBV5-1 and J is TRBJ2-3; 7 nucleotides line up with TRBD2. V trimming: 4 bases; J trimming: 14 bases; junction bases outside the gene matches: 13. CDR3 length equals 13 residues. CDR1 and CDR2 from the germline V gene are SGHRS and YFSETQ. In nucleotides, the CDR3 is TGCGCCAGCAGCCCTGCGGCTACTAGCGTAGGGTATTTT. Translation: CASSPAATSVGYF. Based on the CDR3 plus reference TRBV5-1 and TRBJ2-3, the full variable domain is KAGVTQTPRYLIKTRGQQVTLSCSPISGHRSVSWYQQTPGQGLQFLFEYFSETQRNKGNFPGRFSGRQFSNSRSEMNVSTLELGDSALYLCASSPAATSVGYFGPGTRLTVL.

This clonotype occurred many times. The V and J genes are TRBV7-9 and TRBJ1-2, with D maybe TRBD1 (6 bases). CDR3 length: 15 amino acids. Per germline, CDR1 SEHNR and CDR2 FQNEAQ (reference sequence). The V end lost 0 bases, the J end lost 5 bases, and 13 bases lay between the germline ends. The CDR3 reads CASSLARDTTYGYTF. The CDR3 DNA reads as TGTGCCAGCAGCTTAGCCCGGGACACCACTTATGGCTACACCTTC.

This clonotype was detected only a few times. The J gene is TRBJ2-3, the V gene TRBV4-1; D possibly corresponds to TRBD2 (6 bases). With 0 bases removed from V and 2 bases from J, the gap between germline ends came to 18 bases. This CDR3 is built from 18 residues. Germline V gene lookup returns CDR1 MGHRA and CDR2 YSYEKL. The CDR3 DNA sequence: TGCGCCAGCAGCCAAGATGGCACTGCGGGCGGGGCCACAGATACGCAGTATTTT. This gives the protein CASSQDGTAGGATDTQYF.

V usage is TRBV6-1 and J usage is TRBJ2-5; D call uncertain. The germline V gene encodes CDR1 MNHNS and CDR2 SASEGT. The V gene lost 10 bases and the J gene lost 5 bases, with 8 bases spanning the gap. The CDR3 is made up of 10 amino acids. CDR3 protein: CAISTETQYF. The DNA for the CDR3 is TGTGCCATAAGCACTGAGACCCAGTACTTC.

The rearrangement links TRBV20-1 to TRBJ2-1, with D possibly matching TRBD2 (5 bases). Germline CDR1 is DFQATT and CDR2 is SNEGSKA (reference sequence). The CDR3 is made up of 14 amino acids. V was cut by 6 bases and J by 3 bases, with 15 bases left in between. CDR3 sequence (DNA): TGCAGTGCCAAAAAACTAGTAGACTACAATGAGCAGTTCTTC. It yields the protein CSAKKLVDYNEQFF.

Worth noting for this clonotype: A read error may account for a junction end that differs from germline. The chain combines TRBV12-3 or TRBV12-4 with TRBJ2-5, with D possibly being TRBD1 (5 bases). The CDR3 is made up of 15 amino acids. In DNA form, the CDR3 reads TGTGCCAGCAGTCCCCCGCAGGGATACCAAGAGACCCATTACTTC. It translates to CASSPPQGYQETHYF.

The V call is TRBV27, the J call TRBJ2-1; D not resolved. The CDR3 is 14 residues long. The germline gives CDR1 MNHEY, CDR2 SMNVEV (reference sequence). The germline V and J ends were trimmed by 3 bases and 0 bases, with 6 bases remaining between them. The DNA for the CDR3 is TGTGCCAGCAGTTTGAAAAGCTCCTACAATGAGCAGTTCTTC. It is translated as CASSLKSSYNEQFF.

V is TRBV20-1 and J is TRBJ2-5, with no clear D. This CDR3 comprises 18 residues. CDR1 is DFQATT and CDR2 is SNEGSKA in the germline V gene (reference sequence). V was shortened by 0 bases and J by 0 bases, with 20 bases between the two germline ends. CDR3 amino acids: CSARDRDRNPRDQETQYF. For the CDR3, the DNA is TGCAGTGCTAGAGATAGAGACCGAAACCCAAGGGACCAAGAGACCCAGTACTTC.

This clonotype has just a few counts. V usage is TRBV6-1 and J usage is TRBJ2-5, with 7 bases fitting TRBD1. V shed 7 bases and J 5 bases; nucleotides not matched to a gene: 22. CDR3 size: 18 residues. Germline CDR1 and CDR2: MNHNS and SASEGT. CDR3 sequence reads: CASTPFGGRGLDYETQYF. The CDR3 DNA is TGTGCCAGCACCCCCTTTGGGGGCAGGGGGTTGGATTATGAGACCCAGTACTTC.

The genes are TRBV2 and TRBJ1-6; no definite D call. The CDR3 totals 15 residues. Germline V CDR1 and CDR2: SNHLY, FYNNEI. V lost 7 bases and J 0 bases, leaving 10 bases between the germline ends. CDR3 nucleotide sequence: TGTGCCAGCAACCGGCAGAGCTCCTATAATTCACCCCTCCACTTT. Translated, it gives CASNRQSSYNSPLHF.

CDR3 DNA sequence: TGTGCCAGCAGCCCGACTCTGCCCCATGAGCAGTTCTTC. This gives the protein CASSPTLPHEQFF. The V and J genes are TRBV6-1 and TRBJ2-1; D is uncertain. CDR3 length: 13 amino acids. Trimming removed 6 bases from V and 8 bases from J, with 14 bases in between. CDR1 is MNHNS, CDR2 SASEGT, per germline.

The chain joins TRBV29-1 to TRBJ2-1, with TRBD1 matching 7 bases. V lost 6 bases to trimming and J lost 7 bases; unmatched junction nucleotides: 15. The CDR3 runs to 15 residues. Germline CDR1 is SQVTM and CDR2 is ANQGSEA. CDR3 residues: CSVPHRQGRGNEQFF. CDR3 bases: TGCAGCGTCCCTCACCGACAGGGTCGGGGTAATGAGCAGTTCTTC.

This chain links TRBV7-8 with TRBJ2-2; 9 bases are shared with TRBD1. The J segment lost 6 bases and the V segment lost 3 bases, leaving 11 bases of the junction unmatched. CDR1 is SGHVS and CDR2 is FQNEAQ in the germline V gene. The length of the CDR3 is 17 residues. DNA of the CDR3: TGTGCCAGCAGCTTGACTCCGGGACAGGGCATATCCGGGGAGCTGTTTTTT. As protein: CASSLTPGQGISGELFF.

This clonotype was recorded at least ten times. V gene TRBV7-9 combines with J gene TRBJ2-2; TRBD1 is a possible D gene (5 bases). The ends were cut back, 4 bases at V and 6 bases at J, with 18 bases in the middle. The CDR3 is 16 residues long. CDR1 and CDR2 from the germline V gene are SEHNR and FQNEAQ (reference sequence). DNA for the CDR3: TGTGCCAGCAGCTCAACCCATCAGGGTTCCCCCGGGGAGCTGTTTTTT. Encoded protein: CASSSTHQGSPGELFF.

This clonotype was recorded a few times. The V and J genes are TRBV7-9 and TRBJ2-1; no clear D. The length of the CDR3 is 15 residues. Germline-derived CDR1 and CDR2 are SEHNR and FQNEAQ (reference sequence). Trimming took off 1 base at V and 5 bases at J, with 12 bases between the two ends. In DNA, the CDR3 is TGTGCCAGCAGCTTAGTTTTTGGTCCTAACAATGAGCAGTTCTTC. Its protein product is CASSLVFGPNNEQFF.

This clonotype was recorded many times. The chain employs TRBV20-1 and TRBJ2-1; the match to TRBD2 covers 7 bases. CDR3 length: 16 residues. The junction had 15 bases not matched to a gene; V was cut back by 0 bases and J by 10 bases. Looked up from germline, CDR1 is DFQATT and CDR2 is SNEGSKA (reference sequence). CDR3 nucleotide sequence: TGCAGTGCTAGAGATGAGACGGGGCGGGAGACCGGCGAGCAGTTCTTC. Its translation is CSARDETGRETGEQFF.

This clonotype was detected ten times or more. The chain employs TRBV15 and TRBJ2-1; 10 nucleotides match TRBD2. The germline V gene has CDR1 LNHNV and CDR2 YYDKDF (reference sequence). The CDR3 totals 13 residues. Unmatched junction bases numbered 0, after V lost 5 bases and J lost 5 bases. CDR3 amino acids: CATSLAGDNEQFF. As DNA, the CDR3 is TGTGCCACCAGCCTAGCGGGAGACAATGAGCAGTTCTTC.

At least ten counts were recorded for this clonotype. The chain employs TRBV5-1 and TRBJ2-5; tentatively, D is TRBD2 (5 bases). V was shortened by 5 bases and J by 2 bases, with 13 bases between the two germline ends. Looked up from germline, CDR1 is SGHRS and CDR2 is YFSETQ. The CDR3 spans 14 residues. CDR3 protein: CASSLTTGQETQYF. The CDR3, as DNA: TGCGCCAGCAGTCTAACCACGGGGCAAGAGACCCAGTACTTC.

This rearrangement joins TRBV4-1 to TRBJ2-3; a possible D gene is TRBD2 (5 bases). The CDR3 is 15 amino acids. Germline V gives CDR1 MGHRA, CDR2 YSYEKL. Trimming took 1 base from V and 0 from J, leaving 8 bases between them. DNA for the CDR3: TGCGCCAGCAGCCAAGGGGAGCGAAGCACAGATACGCAGTATTTT. As protein: CASSQGERSTDTQYF.

The V and J genes are TRBV28 and TRBJ2-1; 12 bases align to TRBD2. The CDR3 length is 19 residues. The V gene end was trimmed by 4 bases and the J gene end by 0 bases; junction bases not matched to a gene: 10. Germline assignment: CDR1 MDHEN and CDR2 SYDVKM. Here the CDR3 reads CASSSPGLAGHSSYNEQFF. The CDR3 bases are TGTGCCAGCAGTTCGCCGGGACTAGCGGGCCACAGCTCCTACAATGAGCAGTTCTTC.

V gene TRBV4-1 combines with J gene TRBJ1-5; D is undetermined. The CDR3 loop spans 13 amino acids. Deletions cut 0 bases from V and 3 bases from J, with 3 bases between. Germline V gene data show CDR1 as MGHRA and CDR2 as YSYEKL. CDR3 loop: CASSQDTNQPQHF. The DNA for the CDR3 is TGCGCCAGCAGCCAAGACACCAATCAGCCCCAGCATTTT.

The rearrangement joins TRBV9 to TRBJ1-1; D gene uncertain. The V end was cut by 0 bases, the J end by 4 bases, with 7 bases between. CDR1 and CDR2 from the germline V gene are SGDLS and YYNGEE. The CDR3 has 13 amino acids. The CDR3 DNA is TGTGCCAGCAGCGTAGATCAGGTCACTGAAGCTTTCTTT. Encoded protein: CASSVDQVTEAFF.